One sample yielded the 8 T cell receptor beta chains listed below, sequenced in a study of CD8 T cells in ankylosing spondylitis. TCRdb reprocessed the 5' RACE reads with MiXCR, giving one entry per CDR3 protein. The table shows roughly 200,000 distinct CDR3 sequences, with 9.5% to 15% occurring only once. The sequenced sample consisted of blood, either unsorted or a sorted T cell fraction (not recorded which). All receptors derive from a male donor with ankylosing spondylitis or in good health (not recorded which).

The chain carries TRBV5-1 and TRBJ2-7, with TRBD2 identical over 7 bases. J gave up 2 bases and V 4 bases, and 9 bases lay outside the gene matches. CDR3 length equals 15 residues. CDR1 is SGHRS and CDR2 is YFSETQ in the germline V gene. CDR3 protein: CASSPPNREAYEQYF. The CDR3 bases are TGCGCCAGCAGCCCCCCCAATCGGGAGGCCTACGAGCAGTACTTC.

This clonotype was counted only a few times. The rearrangement uses TRBV7-6 and TRBJ2-6; TRBD2 matches 11 bases. The junction had 7 bases not matched to a gene; V was cut back by 3 bases and J by 0 bases. CDR3 length: 19 amino acids. CDR1 is SGHVS, CDR2 FNYEAQ, per germline. DNA of the CDR3: TGTGCCAGCAGCTTCTCCCTAGCGGGAGGACTCTCTGGGGCCAACGTCCTGACTTTC. This translates into CASSFSLAGGLSGANVLTF.

There are many counts of this clonotype. The CDR3 DNA sequence: TGTGCCAGCAGTTTATCGTCACAGGTAGAGCAGTACTTC. Translation gives CASSLSSQVEQYF. This chain uses TRBV27 with TRBJ2-7, with TRBD1 as a possible D gene (5 bases). The CDR3 loop spans 13 amino acids. Deletions cut 0 bases from V and 7 bases from J, with 10 bases between. CDR1 and CDR2 (germline): MNHEY, SMNVEV (reference sequence).

This chain connects TRBV7-2 to TRBJ2-7, with D perhaps TRBD2 (6 bases). Germline values: CDR1 SGHTA, CDR2 FQGNSA. The CDR3 has 14 residues. The V and J ends lost 3 bases and 0 bases respectively, with 9 bases between them. The CDR3 region is CASSFLGSSYEQYF. The CDR3 region has the DNA TGTGCCAGCAGCTTTCTCGGGAGCTCCTACGAGCAGTACTTC.

V usage is TRBV5-8 and J usage is TRBJ2-3; the D gene is possibly TRBD1 (6 bases). The V and J ends lost 6 bases and 1 base respectively, with 21 bases between them. This CDR3 has 17 residues. Germline V gene sequence: CDR1 SGHTS, CDR2 YDEGEE. This CDR3 reads CASNEGDLGPGTDTQYF. In DNA, the CDR3 is TGTGCCAGCAATGAGGGGGATTTAGGCCCAGGCACAGATACGCAGTATTTT. Full variable domain (remainder filled in from reference TRBV5-8 and TRBJ2-3): EAGVTQSPTHLIKTRGQQATLRCSPISGHTSVYWYQQALGLGLQFLLWYDEGEERNRGNFPPRFSGRQFPNYSSELNVNALELEDSALYLCASNEGDLGPGTDTQYFGPGTRLTVL.

The V call is TRBV12-3 or TRBV12-4, the J call TRBJ2-1; D is uncertain. V was pared by 5 bases and J by 4 bases, with 9 bases between. This CDR3 comprises 13 residues. The CDR3 loop is CASSPPRYNEQFF. CDR3 sequence (DNA): TGTGCCAGCAGTCCGCCCCGTTACAATGAGCAGTTCTTC.

This chain joins TRBV18 and TRBJ2-5, with D perhaps given as TRBD1 or TRBD2 (6 bases each). This CDR3 is built from 18 residues. V was trimmed by 2 bases and J by 5 bases, leaving 24 bases between them. Germline V lookup: CDR1 KGHSH, CDR2 LQKENI. CDR3 amino acids: CASSPMEGVSFLMETQYF. The CDR3 DNA reads as TGTGCCAGCTCACCAATGGAGGGGGTTAGTTTTTTAATGGAGACCCAGTACTTC.

This clonotype was seen a handful of times. This chain joins TRBV12-3 or TRBV12-4 and TRBJ2-7, with D maybe TRBD1 (5 bases). The CDR3 contains 16 residues. Deletions cut 4 bases from V and 6 bases from J, with 22 bases between. CDR3 DNA sequence: TGTGCCAGCAGTTCATCCAGGGAAGGGTCGCCCCGCGAGCAGTACTTC. The encoded protein is CASSSSREGSPREQYF.